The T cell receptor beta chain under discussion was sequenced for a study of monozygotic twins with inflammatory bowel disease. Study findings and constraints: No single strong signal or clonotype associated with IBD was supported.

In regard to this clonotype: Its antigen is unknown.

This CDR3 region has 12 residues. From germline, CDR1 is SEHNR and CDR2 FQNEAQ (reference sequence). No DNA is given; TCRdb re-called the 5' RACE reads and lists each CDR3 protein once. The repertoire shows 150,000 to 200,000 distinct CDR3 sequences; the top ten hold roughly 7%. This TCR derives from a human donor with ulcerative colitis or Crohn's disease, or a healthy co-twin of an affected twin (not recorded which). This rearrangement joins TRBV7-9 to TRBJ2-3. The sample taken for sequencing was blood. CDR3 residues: CASTAYTDTQYF.